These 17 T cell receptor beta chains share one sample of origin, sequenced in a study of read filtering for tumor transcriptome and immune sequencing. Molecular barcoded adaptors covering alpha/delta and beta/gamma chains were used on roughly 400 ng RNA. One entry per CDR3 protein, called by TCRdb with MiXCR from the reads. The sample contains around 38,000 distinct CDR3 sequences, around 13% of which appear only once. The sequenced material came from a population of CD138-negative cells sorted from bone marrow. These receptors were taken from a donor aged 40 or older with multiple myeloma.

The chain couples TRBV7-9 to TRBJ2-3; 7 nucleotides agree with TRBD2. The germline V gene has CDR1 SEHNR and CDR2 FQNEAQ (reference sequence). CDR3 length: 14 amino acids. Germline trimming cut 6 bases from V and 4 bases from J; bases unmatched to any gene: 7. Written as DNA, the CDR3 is TGTGCCAGCAGTTTGGGAAGCGGGGCAGATACGCAGTATTTT. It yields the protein CASSLGSGADTQYF.

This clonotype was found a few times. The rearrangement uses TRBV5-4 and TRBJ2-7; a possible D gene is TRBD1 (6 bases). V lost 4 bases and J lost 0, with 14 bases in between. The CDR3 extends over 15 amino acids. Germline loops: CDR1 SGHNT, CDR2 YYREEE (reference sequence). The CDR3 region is CASSTPPGHSYEQYF. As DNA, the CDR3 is TGTGCCAGCAGCACGCCCCCGGGACACTCCTACGAGCAGTACTTC.

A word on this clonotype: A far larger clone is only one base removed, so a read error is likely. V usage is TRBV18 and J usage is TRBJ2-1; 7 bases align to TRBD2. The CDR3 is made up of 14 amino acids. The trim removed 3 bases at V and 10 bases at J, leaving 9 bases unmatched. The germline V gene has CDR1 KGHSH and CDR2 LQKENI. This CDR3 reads CASSPPGLPYEQFF. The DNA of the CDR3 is TGTGCCAGCTCACCGCCGGGACTACCATACGAGCAGTTCTTC.

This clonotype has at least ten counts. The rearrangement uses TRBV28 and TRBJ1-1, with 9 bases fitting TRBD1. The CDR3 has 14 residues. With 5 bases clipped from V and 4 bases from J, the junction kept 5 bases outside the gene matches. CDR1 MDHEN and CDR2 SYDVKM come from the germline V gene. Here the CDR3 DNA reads TGTGCCAGCAGTCTGACGGGACAGGGCACTGAAGCTTTCTTT. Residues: CASSLTGQGTEAFF. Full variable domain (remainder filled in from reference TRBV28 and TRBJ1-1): DVKVTQSSRYLVKRTGEKVFLECVQDMDHENMFWYRQDPGLGLRLIYFSYDVKMKEKGDIPEGYSVSREKKERFSLILESASTNQTSMYLCASSLTGQGTEAFFGQGTRLTVV.

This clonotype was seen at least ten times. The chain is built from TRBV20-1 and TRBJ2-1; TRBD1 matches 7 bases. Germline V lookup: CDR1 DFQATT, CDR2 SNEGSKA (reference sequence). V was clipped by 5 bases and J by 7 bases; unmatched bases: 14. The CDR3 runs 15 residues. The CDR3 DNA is TGCAGTGCTCCCCACAGGGGAACATTAGAAAATGAGCAGTTCTTC. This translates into CSAPHRGTLENEQFF.

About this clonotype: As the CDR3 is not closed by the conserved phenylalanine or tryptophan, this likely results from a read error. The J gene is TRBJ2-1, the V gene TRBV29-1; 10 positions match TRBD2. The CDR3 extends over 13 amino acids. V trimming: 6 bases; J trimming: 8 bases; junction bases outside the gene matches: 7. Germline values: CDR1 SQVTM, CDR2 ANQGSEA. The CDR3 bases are TGCAGCGTCGAGGCTAGCGGGAGCTATGAGCAGTTCTCC. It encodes CSVEASGSYEQFS.

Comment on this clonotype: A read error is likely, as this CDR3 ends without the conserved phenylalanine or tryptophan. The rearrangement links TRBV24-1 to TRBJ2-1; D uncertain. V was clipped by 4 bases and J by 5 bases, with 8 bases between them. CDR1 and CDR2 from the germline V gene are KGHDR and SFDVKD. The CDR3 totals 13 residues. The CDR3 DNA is TGTGCCACCAGTGAACCTGCCAACAATGAGCAGTTCCTC. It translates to CATSEPANNEQFL.

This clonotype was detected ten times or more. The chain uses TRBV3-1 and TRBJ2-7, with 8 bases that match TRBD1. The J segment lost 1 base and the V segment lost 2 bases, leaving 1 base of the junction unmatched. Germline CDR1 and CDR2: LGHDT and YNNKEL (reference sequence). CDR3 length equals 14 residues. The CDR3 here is CASSQQGASYEQYF. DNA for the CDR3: TGTGCCAGCAGCCAACAGGGGGCTTCCTACGAGCAGTACTTC.

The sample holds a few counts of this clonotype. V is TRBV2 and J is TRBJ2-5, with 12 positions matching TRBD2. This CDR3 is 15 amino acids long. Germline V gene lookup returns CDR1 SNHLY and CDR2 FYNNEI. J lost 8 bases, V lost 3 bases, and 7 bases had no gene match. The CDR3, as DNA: TGTGCCAGCAGTGACCCCAGGACTAGCGGGACAACCCAGTACTTC. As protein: CASSDPRTSGTTQYF.

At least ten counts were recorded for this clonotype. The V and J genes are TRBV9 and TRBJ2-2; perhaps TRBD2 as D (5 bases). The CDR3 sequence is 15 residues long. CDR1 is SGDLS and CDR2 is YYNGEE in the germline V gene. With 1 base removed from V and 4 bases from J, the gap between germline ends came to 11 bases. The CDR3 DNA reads TGTGCCAGCAGCGTAATAAGCGGACGCACCGGGGAGCTGTTTTTT. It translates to CASSVISGRTGELFF.

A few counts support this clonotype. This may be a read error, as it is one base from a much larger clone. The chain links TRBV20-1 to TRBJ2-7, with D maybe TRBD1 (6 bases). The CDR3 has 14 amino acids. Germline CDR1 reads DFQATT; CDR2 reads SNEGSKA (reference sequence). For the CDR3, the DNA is TGCAGTGCTAGGGGGACACCAGACTCCTACGGGCAGTACTTC. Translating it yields CSARGTPDSYGQYF.

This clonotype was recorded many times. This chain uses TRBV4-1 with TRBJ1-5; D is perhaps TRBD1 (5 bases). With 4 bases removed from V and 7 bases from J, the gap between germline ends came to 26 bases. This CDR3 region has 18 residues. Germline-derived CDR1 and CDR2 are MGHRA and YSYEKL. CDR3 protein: CASSPGRLRGDFRQPQHF. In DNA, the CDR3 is TGCGCCAGCAGCCCGGGACGACTCCGGGGAGATTTTCGCCAGCCCCAGCATTTT.

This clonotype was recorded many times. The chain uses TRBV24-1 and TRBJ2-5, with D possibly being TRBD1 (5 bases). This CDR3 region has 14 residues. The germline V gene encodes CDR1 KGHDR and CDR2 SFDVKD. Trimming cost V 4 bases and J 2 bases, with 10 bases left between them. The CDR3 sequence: CATSDSGIQETQYF. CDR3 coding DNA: TGTGCCACCAGTGACTCAGGGATTCAAGAGACCCAGTACTTC.

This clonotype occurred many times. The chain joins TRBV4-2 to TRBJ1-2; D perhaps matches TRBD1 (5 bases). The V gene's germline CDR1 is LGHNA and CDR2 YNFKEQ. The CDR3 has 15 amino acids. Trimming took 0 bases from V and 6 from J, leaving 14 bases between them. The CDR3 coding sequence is TGTGCCAGCAGCCAAGATCTAAGGGGCCAGGATGGCTACACCTTC. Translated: CASSQDLRGQDGYTF.

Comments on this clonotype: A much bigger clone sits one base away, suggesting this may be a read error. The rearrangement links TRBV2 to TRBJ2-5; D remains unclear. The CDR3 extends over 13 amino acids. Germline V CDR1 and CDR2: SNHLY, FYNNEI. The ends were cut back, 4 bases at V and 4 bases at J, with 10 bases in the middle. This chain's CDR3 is CASSGTLAETQYF. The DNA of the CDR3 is TGTGCCAGCAGTGGCACATTAGCAGAGACCCAGTACTTC.

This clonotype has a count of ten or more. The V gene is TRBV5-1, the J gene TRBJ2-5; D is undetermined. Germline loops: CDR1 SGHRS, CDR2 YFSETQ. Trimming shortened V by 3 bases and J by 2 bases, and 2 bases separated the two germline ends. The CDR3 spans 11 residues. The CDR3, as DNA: TGCGCCAGCAGCTCACAAGAGACCCAGTACTTC. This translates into CASSSQETQYF.

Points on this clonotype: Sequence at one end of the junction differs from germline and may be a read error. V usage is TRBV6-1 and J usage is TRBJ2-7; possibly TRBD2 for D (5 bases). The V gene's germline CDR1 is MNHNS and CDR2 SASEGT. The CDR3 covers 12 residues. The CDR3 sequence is CAISLRGYEQYF. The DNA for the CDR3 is TGTGCCATCAGTCTACGGGGCTACGAGCAGTACTTC.